The 23 T cell receptor beta chains given below trace back to one sample, sequenced in a study of T cell responses to AZD1222 COVID-19 vaccine. Profiling relied on immunoSEQ multiplex PCR, and the TCRdb table lists in-frame clones only, not all of them. This table holds 140,000 or so clones, 85% to 90% found once. The sequencing used peripheral blood, collected 28 days after the second AZD1222 dose. The receptors stem from an adult who received the AZD1222 COVID-19 vaccine.

The chain combines TRBV29-1 with TRBJ1-3, with a possible D match to TRBD1 (6 bases). Germline-derived CDR1 and CDR2 are SQVTM and ANQGSEA. The CDR3 runs to 14 residues. The V gene lost 7 bases and the J gene lost 0 bases, with 13 bases spanning the gap. CDR3 nucleotides: TGCAGCGCCTCACCGGGGGCCTCTGGAAACACCATATATTTT. As protein: CSASPGASGNTIYF.

This chain links TRBV9 with TRBJ2-7; D is unclear. This CDR3 has 15 amino acids. Germline V lookup: CDR1 SGDLS, CDR2 YYNGEE. Trimming stripped 0 bases from V and 0 bases from J, with 10 bases between. This CDR3 reads CASSVATASSYEQYF. The CDR3 coding sequence is TGTGCCAGCAGCGTAGCCACGGCGTCCTCCTACGAGCAGTACTTC.

The V and J genes are TRBV9 and TRBJ1-4, with 7 bases lining up with TRBD1. The CDR3 has 14 residues. J gave up 8 bases and V 4 bases, and 8 bases lay outside the gene matches. Germline assignment: CDR1 SGDLS and CDR2 YYNGEE. The CDR3 DNA reads TGTGCCAGCAGCCGAACCCGGACAGGCGAAAAACTGTTTTTT. Its protein is CASSRTRTGEKLFF.

Only one count was recorded for this clone. V and J are TRBV9 and TRBJ1-5; 7 bases are shared with TRBD1. This CDR3 is 14 amino acids long. V lost 4 bases, J lost 7 bases, and 8 bases stayed unmatched. Germline V gene sequence: CDR1 SGDLS, CDR2 YYNGEE. CDR3 in amino acids: CASSPRDRDQPQHF. In DNA, the CDR3 is TGTGCCAGCAGCCCGCGGGACAGAGACCAGCCCCAGCATTTT.

The rearrangement links TRBV19 to TRBJ2-3; 15 nucleotides agree with TRBD2. This CDR3 comprises 16 residues. Germline values: CDR1 LNHDA, CDR2 SQIVND (reference sequence). Trimming cost V 3 bases and J 3 bases; bases outside gene matches: 1. The CDR3 DNA reads TGTGCCAGTAGTATCGGACTAGCGGGGGGGACAGATACGCAGTATTTT. Amino acids: CASSIGLAGGTDTQYF.

The chain has TRBV19 and TRBJ1-4; D is ambiguous. Germline V gene sequence: CDR1 LNHDA, CDR2 SQIVND (reference sequence). The ends were cut back, 5 bases at V and 5 bases at J, with 15 bases in the middle. CDR3 length: 15 amino acids. Here the CDR3 reads CASSPWASQNEKLFF. CDR3 nucleotides: TGTGCCAGTAGTCCCTGGGCCTCACAAAATGAAAAACTGTTTTTT.

This clone was observed a handful of times. The genes are TRBV4-2 and TRBJ2-7, with a tentative D call TRBD2 (5 bases). Germline CDR1 reads LGHNA; CDR2 reads YNFKEQ. This CDR3 is 12 amino acids long. Deletions cut 4 bases from V and 3 bases from J, with 7 bases between. The CDR3 loop reads CASSLTSYEQYF. The CDR3 DNA is TGTGCCAGCAGCCTTACTAGCTACGAGCAGTACTTC.

This sequence joins TRBV30 and TRBJ2-1; weak D call: TRBD2 (5 bases). Germline CDR1 GTSNPN, CDR2 SVGIG (reference sequence). Trimming stripped 1 base from V and 3 bases from J, with 16 bases between. The CDR3 has 16 amino acids. CDR3 nucleotides: TGTGCCTGGAGTGGAATAGCGACGAACGGCTACAATGAGCAGTTCTTC. Encoded protein: CAWSGIATNGYNEQFF.

V usage is TRBV18 and J usage is TRBJ1-1; D perhaps matches TRBD1 (6 bases). Germline V lookup: CDR1 KGHSH, CDR2 LQKENI. Trimming removed 6 bases at V and 4 bases at J, with 15 bases between. This CDR3 spans 14 amino acids. The CDR3, as DNA: TGTGCCAGCTCTCTTGACAGGCCCCCCACTGAAGCTTTCTTT. Its protein is CASSLDRPPTEAFF.

This clone showed up just once. The rearrangement links TRBV11-2 to TRBJ2-3, with 7 bases that match TRBD2. With 1 base clipped from V and 6 bases from J, the junction kept 13 bases outside the gene matches. The CDR3 is made up of 17 amino acids. CDR1 and CDR2 (germline): SGHAT, FQNNGV. CDR3 in DNA: TGTGCCAGCAGCTTAGCCCGATCGAGCGGGGTGGCGGATACGCAGTATTTT. Amino acids: CASSLARSSGVADTQYF.

V is TRBV27 and J is TRBJ1-5, with TRBD1 as a possible D gene (5 bases). The CDR3 sequence is 14 residues long. Per germline, CDR1 MNHEY and CDR2 SMNVEV (reference sequence). Trimming shortened V by 2 bases and J by 4 bases, and 9 bases separated the two germline ends. CDR3 DNA sequence: TGTGCCAGCAGTTTACAGGGAGATAATCAGCCCCAGCATTTT. It codes for CASSLQGDNQPQHF.

The chain carries TRBV3-1 (or the pseudogene TRBV3-2) and TRBJ1-2; tentatively, D is TRBD1 (5 bases). The germline V gene has CDR1 LGHDT and CDR2 YNNKEL (reference sequence). CDR3 length: 13 amino acids. V was trimmed by 0 bases and J by 8 bases, leaving 10 bases between them. CDR3 in amino acids: CASSQEGERGYTF. The CDR3 DNA reads as TGTGCCAGCAGCCAAGAGGGGGAAAGGGGCTACACCTTC.

The chain couples TRBV27 to TRBJ2-7, with a tentative D call TRBD1 (6 bases). Germline loops: CDR1 MNHEY, CDR2 SMNVEV (reference sequence). Trimming stripped 2 bases from V and 5 bases from J, with 13 bases between. This CDR3 comprises 14 residues. The CDR3 DNA sequence: TGTGCCAGCAGTTTAGGGGGCCCACTGCACGAGCAGTACTTC. This encodes CASSLGGPLHEQYF.

V gene TRBV19 combines with J gene TRBJ1-5; D gene uncertain. V shed 4 bases and J shed 1 base, with 14 bases lying between them. The CDR3 runs to 16 residues. The germline gives CDR1 LNHDA, CDR2 SQIVND (reference sequence). In DNA form, the CDR3 reads TGTGCCAGTAGTACAGACACCGCCTCAAGCAATCAGCCCCAGCATTTT. Protein sequence: CASSTDTASSNQPQHF.

This clone was observed a handful of times. The genes are TRBV6-5 and TRBJ1-2, with 11 bases identical to TRBD1. The V and J ends lost 6 bases and 4 bases, in that order; junction bases with no gene match: 4. CDR3 length equals 14 residues. Per germline, CDR1 MNHEY and CDR2 SVGAGI. The CDR3 here is CASSPGQGGYGYTF. CDR3 nucleotide sequence: TGTGCCAGCAGCCCGGGACAGGGGGGCTATGGCTACACCTTC.

This clone has a handful of counts. The chain combines TRBV7-2 with TRBJ2-5; 7 bases fit TRBD2. V dropped 0 bases and J dropped 7; count of bases not matched to a gene: 2. Germline loops: CDR1 SGHTA, CDR2 FQGNSA. The CDR3 is made up of 13 amino acids. The CDR3 DNA follows: TGTGCCAGCAGCTTAGCTGGGGAGGGGACCCAGTACTTC. Protein product: CASSLAGEGTQYF.

This chain joins TRBV7-2 and TRBJ1-5; D remains ambiguous. Germline CDR1 SGHTA, CDR2 FQGNSA. Trimming shortened V by 2 bases and J by 4 bases, and 6 bases separated the two germline ends. CDR3 size: 13 residues. CDR3 region: CASSLTRNQPQHF. CDR3 in DNA: TGTGCCAGCAGCTTAACGCGGAATCAGCCCCAGCATTTT.

The chain links TRBV19 to TRBJ2-7, with D maybe TRBD2 (5 bases). Germline V gives CDR1 LNHDA, CDR2 SQIVND (reference sequence). V lost 4 bases and J 2 bases, leaving 12 bases between the germline ends. There are 14 residues in the CDR3. The CDR3 nucleotides are TGTGCCAGTAGTACTATCGCCGGGACCTACGAGCAGTACTTC. This sequence encodes CASSTIAGTYEQYF.

The chain recombines TRBV10-3 with TRBJ1-1, with 8 bases aligning to TRBD1. Germline V gives CDR1 ENHRY, CDR2 SYGVKD. Trimming at V came to 1 base and at J to 5 bases, leaving 3 bases not matched to a gene. The length of the CDR3 is 14 residues. The CDR3 coding sequence is TGTGCCATCAGTGAGTTGACAGGGGCGACTGAAGCTTTCTTT. Protein sequence: CAISELTGATEAFF.

The J gene is TRBJ2-7, the V gene TRBV3-1 (or the pseudogene TRBV3-2); 8 bases are a match to TRBD2. The trim removed 1 base at V and 3 bases at J, leaving 5 bases unmatched. CDR1 is LGHDT and CDR2 is YNNKEL in the germline V gene (reference sequence). This CDR3 has 15 residues. The CDR3 region is CASSQVGLDRYEQYF. The CDR3 bases are TGTGCCAGCAGCCAAGTGGGACTAGACCGCTACGAGCAGTACTTC.

The chain combines TRBV29-1 with TRBJ1-2; weak D call: TRBD1 (5 bases). Germline CDR1 SQVTM, CDR2 ANQGSEA. The length of the CDR3 is 14 residues. Trimming left V 6 bases short and J 0 bases short, with 14 bases between. In nucleotides, the CDR3 is TGCAGCGTGGTTGACAGTGAATCTAACTATGGCTACACCTTC. It encodes CSVVDSESNYGYTF.

This chain connects TRBV6-5 to TRBJ2-5; TRBD2 matches at 7 bases. V trimming: 6 bases; J trimming: 4 bases; junction bases outside the gene matches: 11. This CDR3 comprises 15 residues. Germline loops: CDR1 MNHEY, CDR2 SVGAGI. CDR3 loop: CASRAWDYGAETQYF. The CDR3 bases are TGTGCCAGCAGAGCTTGGGACTATGGGGCAGAGACCCAGTACTTC.

This clone occurred once. The gene calls are TRBV7-7 and TRBJ1-4; D perhaps matches TRBD1 (6 bases). Germline assignment: CDR1 SSHAT and CDR2 FNYEAQ (reference sequence). The CDR3 runs 15 residues. The V end lost 5 bases, the J end lost 5 bases, and 15 bases lay between the germline ends. The CDR3 spells CASSPMTGENEKLFF. The CDR3 nucleotides read TGTGCCAGCAGCCCGATGACAGGAGAGAATGAAAAACTGTTTTTT.